This is a list of T cell receptor beta chains from one sample in a study of OX40 agonist ivuxolimab in advanced cancers. Assay used: immunoSEQ multiplex PCR; TCRdb lists only in-frame clones, some missing. The sample carries about 75,000 clones, about 85% recorded once. Sequencing was performed on CD4+ or CD8+ T cells sorted from blood, taken in a trial of the OX40 agonist ivuxolimab. Receptors were obtained from an adult with an advanced solid tumor such as melanoma, head and neck, liver or kidney cancer. CDR3s include the opening cysteine and the closing phenylalanine or tryptophan. The D gene is left open where the match is weak.

TRBJ2-7	TRBV7-2	TRBD2	CASSAGLARFYEQYF
TRBJ2-1	TRBV18	.	CASSSASGFHEQFF
TRBJ2-7	TRBV6-5	.	CATLIRGGAYEQYF
TRBJ1-4	TRBV7-2	TRBD1	CASSLVSGQGEKLFF
TRBJ2-1	TRBV11-2	TRBD2	CASSLGLAGENEQFF
TRBJ2-7	TRBV28	.	CASSLGQGGWNEQYF
TRBJ1-5	TRBV7-9	.	CASSFTENQPQHF
TRBJ2-3	TRBV19	TRBD2	CASSQGLAGGSDTQYF
TRBJ2-1	TRBV5-1	.	CASSLGSYNEQFF
TRBJ1-2	TRBV28	.	CASRPGLLYGYTF
TRBJ1-1	TRBV27	.	CASSSPEGRINTEAFF
TRBJ1-2	TRBV7-9	TRBD1	CASSLVAGGAEGYTF
TRBJ2-1	TRBV15	TRBD2	CATSRDRSGSTHEQFF
TRBJ1-5	TRBV15	.	CATSREGGRDGHF
TRBJ2-2	TRBV7-9	.	CASSPRGAQTGELFF
TRBJ2-7	TRBV6-6	.	CASSPLSYEQYF
TRBJ2-3	TRBV5-1	TRBD2	CASAPGGTSVHTQYF
TRBJ2-7	TRBV28	.	CASSVYRDKFTYEQYF
TRBJ2-7	TRBV11-2	.	CASSSDWTEVYEQYF
TRBJ1-4	TRBV2	.	CASSIPLTTEGYEKLFF
TRBJ2-4	TRBV14	.	CASSQDLAKNIQYF
TRBJ2-1	TRBV6-6	TRBD1	CASSLGQGYNEQFF
TRBJ2-7	TRBV27	TRBD1	CASSSGTASGYF
TRBJ2-1	TRBV6-1	TRBD2	CASSEAISGAGYNEQFF
TRBJ2-7	TRBV5-1	.	CASSSDTEPYEQYF